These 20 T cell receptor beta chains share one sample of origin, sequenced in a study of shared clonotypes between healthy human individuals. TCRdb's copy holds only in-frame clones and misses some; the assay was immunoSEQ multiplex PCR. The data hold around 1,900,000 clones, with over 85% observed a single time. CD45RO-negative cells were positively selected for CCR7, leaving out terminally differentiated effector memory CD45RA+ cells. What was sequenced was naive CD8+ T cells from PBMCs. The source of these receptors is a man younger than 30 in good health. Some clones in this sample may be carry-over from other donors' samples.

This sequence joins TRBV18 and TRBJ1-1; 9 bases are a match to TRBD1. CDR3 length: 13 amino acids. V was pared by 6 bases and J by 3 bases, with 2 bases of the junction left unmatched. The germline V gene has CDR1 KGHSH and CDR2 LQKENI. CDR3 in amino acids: CASSRDRDTEAFF. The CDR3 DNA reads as TGTGCCAGCTCCCGGGACAGGGACACTGAAGCTTTCTTT.

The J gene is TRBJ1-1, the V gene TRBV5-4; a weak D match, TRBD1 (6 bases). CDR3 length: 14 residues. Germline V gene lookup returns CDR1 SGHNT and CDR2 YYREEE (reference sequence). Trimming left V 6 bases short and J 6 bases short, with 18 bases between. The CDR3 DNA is TGTGCCAGCATAGGGCCCGACAGGTTGGCTGAAGCTTTCTTT. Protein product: CASIGPDRLAEAFF.

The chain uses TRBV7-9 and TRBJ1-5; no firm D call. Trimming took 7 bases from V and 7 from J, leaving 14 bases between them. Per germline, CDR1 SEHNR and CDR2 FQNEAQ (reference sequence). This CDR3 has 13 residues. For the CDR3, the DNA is TGTGCCAGCACCCTGGAGGCCGGCCAGCCCCAGCATTTT. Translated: CASTLEAGQPQHF. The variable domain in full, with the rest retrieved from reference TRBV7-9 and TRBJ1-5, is DTGVSQNPRHKITKRGQNVTFRCDPISEHNRLYWYRQTLGQGPEFLTYFQNEAQLEKSRLLSDRFSAERPKGSFSTLEIQRTEQGDSAMYLCASTLEAGQPQHFGDGTRLSIL.

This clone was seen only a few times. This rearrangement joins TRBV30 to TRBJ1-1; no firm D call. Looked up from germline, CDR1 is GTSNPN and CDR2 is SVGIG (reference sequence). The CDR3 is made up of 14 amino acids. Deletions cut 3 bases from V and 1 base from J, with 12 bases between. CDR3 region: CAWRPPRTNTEAFF. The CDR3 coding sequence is TGTGCCTGGAGACCCCCGAGAACGAACACTGAAGCTTTCTTT.

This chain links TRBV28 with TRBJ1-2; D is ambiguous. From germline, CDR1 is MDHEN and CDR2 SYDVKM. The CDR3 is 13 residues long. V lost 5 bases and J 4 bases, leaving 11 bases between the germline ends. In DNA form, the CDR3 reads TGTGCCAGCAGTCCCGGTAGCATCTATGGCTACACCTTC. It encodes CASSPGSIYGYTF.

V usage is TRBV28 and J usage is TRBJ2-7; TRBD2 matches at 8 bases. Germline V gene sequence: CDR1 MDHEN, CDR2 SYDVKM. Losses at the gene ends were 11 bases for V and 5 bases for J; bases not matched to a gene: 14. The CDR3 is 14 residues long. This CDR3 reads CAGADRSGSHEQYF. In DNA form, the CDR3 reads TGTGCCGGGGCCGATAGGAGCGGGAGCCACGAGCAGTACTTC. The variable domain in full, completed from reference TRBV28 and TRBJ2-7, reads DVKVTQSSRYLVKRTGEKVFLECVQDMDHENMFWYRQDPGLGLRLIYFSYDVKMKEKGDIPEGYSVSREKKERFSLILESASTNQTSMYLCAGADRSGSHEQYFGPGTRLTVT.

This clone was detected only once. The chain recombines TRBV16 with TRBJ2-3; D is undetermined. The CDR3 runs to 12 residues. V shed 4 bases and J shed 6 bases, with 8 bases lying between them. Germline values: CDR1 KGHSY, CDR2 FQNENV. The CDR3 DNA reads TGTGCCAGCAGCCTTGGCGACGATACGCAGTATTTT. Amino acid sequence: CASSLGDDTQYF. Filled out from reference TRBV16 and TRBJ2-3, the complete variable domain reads GEEVAQTPKHLVRGEGQKAKLYCAPIKGHSYVFWYQQVLKNEFKFLISFQNENVFDETGMPKERFSAKCLPNSPCSLEIQATKLEDSAVYFCASSLGDDTQYFGPGTRLTVL.

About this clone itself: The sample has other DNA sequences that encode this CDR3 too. Written as DNA, the CDR3 is TGTGCCAGCAGCTCTCTAGCGGGAGGGCGGACCGGGGAGCTGTTTTTT. The encoded protein is CASSSLAGGRTGELFF. The chain carries TRBV7-9 and TRBJ2-2; the match to TRBD2 covers 12 bases. Germline CDR1 is SEHNR and CDR2 is FQNEAQ (reference sequence). Unmatched junction bases numbered 5, after V lost 4 bases and J lost 5 bases. This CDR3 has 16 residues.

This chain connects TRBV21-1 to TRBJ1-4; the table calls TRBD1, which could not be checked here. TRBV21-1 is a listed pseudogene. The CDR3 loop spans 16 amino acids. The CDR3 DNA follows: TGTGCCAGCAGCAAAGAAACCGACAGACCAAATGAAAAACTGTTTTTT. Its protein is CASSKETDRPNEKLFF.

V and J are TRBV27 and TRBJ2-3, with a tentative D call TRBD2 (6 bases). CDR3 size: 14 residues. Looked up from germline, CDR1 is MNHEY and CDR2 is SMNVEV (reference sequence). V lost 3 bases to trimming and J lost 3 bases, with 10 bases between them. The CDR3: CASSFREATDTQYF. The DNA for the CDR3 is TGTGCCAGCAGTTTTAGGGAGGCTACAGATACGCAGTATTTT.

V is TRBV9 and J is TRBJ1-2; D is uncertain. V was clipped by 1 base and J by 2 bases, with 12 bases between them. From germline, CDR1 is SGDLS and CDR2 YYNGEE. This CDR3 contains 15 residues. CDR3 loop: CASSVQRAGNYGYTF. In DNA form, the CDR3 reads TGTGCCAGCAGCGTACAGCGGGCGGGAAACTATGGCTACACCTTC.

CDR3 amino acids: CASSTPFPNTEAFF. The DNA for the CDR3 is TGTGCCAGCAGCACGCCCTTCCCGAACACTGAAGCTTTCTTT. The V and J genes are TRBV7-2 and TRBJ1-1; D call uncertain. In germline, CDR1 is SGHTA, CDR2 FQGNSA. The CDR3 is 14 residues long. The V and J ends lost 5 bases and 1 base respectively, with 11 bases between them. The full variable domain, its missing parts supplied by reference TRBV7-2 and TRBJ1-1, is GAGVSQSPSNKVTEKGKDVELRCDPISGHTALYWYRQSLGQGLEFLIYFQGNSAPDKSGLPSDRFSAERTGGSVSTLTIQRTQQEDSAVYLCASSTPFPNTEAFFGQGTRLTVV.

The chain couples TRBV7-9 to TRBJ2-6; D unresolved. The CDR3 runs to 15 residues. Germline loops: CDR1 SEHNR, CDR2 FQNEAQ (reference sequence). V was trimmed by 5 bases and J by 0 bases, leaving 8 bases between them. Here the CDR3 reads CASSTGYSGANVLTF. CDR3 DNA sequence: TGTGCCAGCAGCACCGGATACTCTGGGGCCAACGTCCTGACTTTC.

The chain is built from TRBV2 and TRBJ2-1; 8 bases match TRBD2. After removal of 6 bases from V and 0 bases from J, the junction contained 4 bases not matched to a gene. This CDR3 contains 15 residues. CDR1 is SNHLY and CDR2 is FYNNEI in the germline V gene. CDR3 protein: CASRTSESSYNEQFF. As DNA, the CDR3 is TGTGCCAGCAGGACTAGCGAGAGCTCCTACAATGAGCAGTTCTTC. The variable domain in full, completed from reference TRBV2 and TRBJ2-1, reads EPEVTQTPSHQVTQMGQEVILRCVPISNHLYFYWYRQILGQKVEFLVSFYNNEISEKSEIFDDQFSVERPDGSNFTLKIRSTKLEDSAMYFCASRTSESSYNEQFFGPGTRLTVL.

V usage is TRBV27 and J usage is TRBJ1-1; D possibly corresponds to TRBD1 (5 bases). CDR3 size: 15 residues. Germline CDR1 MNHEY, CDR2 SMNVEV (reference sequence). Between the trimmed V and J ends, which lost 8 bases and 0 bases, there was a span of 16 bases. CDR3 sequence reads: CASHGDPPMNTEAFF. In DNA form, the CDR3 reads TGTGCCAGCCACGGGGACCCACCTATGAACACTGAAGCTTTCTTT.

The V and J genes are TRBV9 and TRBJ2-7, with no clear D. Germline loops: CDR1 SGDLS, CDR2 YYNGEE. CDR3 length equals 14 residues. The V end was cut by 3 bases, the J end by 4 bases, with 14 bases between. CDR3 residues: CASSDRDNFYEQYF. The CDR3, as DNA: TGTGCCAGCAGCGATAGGGATAACTTTTACGAGCAGTACTTC.

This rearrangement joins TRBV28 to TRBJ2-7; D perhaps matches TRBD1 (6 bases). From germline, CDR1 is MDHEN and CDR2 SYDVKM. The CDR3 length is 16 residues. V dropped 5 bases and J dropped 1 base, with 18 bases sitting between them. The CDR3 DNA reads TGTGCCAGCAGTCTGCAGCTGGACAGATCATCCTACGAGCAGTACTTC. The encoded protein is CASSLQLDRSSYEQYF.

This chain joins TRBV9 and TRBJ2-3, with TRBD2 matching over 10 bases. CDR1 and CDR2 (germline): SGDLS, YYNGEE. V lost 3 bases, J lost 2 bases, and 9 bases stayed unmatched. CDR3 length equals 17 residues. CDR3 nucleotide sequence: TGTGCCAGCAGCGCGCAAGCGGGAGGGCCGGACACAGATACGCAGTATTTT. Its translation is CASSAQAGGPDTDTQYF.

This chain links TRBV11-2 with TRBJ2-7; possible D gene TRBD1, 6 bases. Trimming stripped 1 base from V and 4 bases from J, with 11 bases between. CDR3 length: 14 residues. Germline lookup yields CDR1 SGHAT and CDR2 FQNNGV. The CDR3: CASSLVTQGYEQYF. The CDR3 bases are TGTGCCAGCAGCTTAGTTACTCAGGGGTACGAGCAGTACTTC. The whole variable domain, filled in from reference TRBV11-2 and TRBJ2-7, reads EAGVAQSPRYKIIEKRQSVAFWCNPISGHATLYWYQQILGQGPKLLIQFQNNGVVDDSQLPKDRFSAERLKGVDSTLKIQPAKLEDSAVYLCASSLVTQGYEQYFGPGTRLTVT.

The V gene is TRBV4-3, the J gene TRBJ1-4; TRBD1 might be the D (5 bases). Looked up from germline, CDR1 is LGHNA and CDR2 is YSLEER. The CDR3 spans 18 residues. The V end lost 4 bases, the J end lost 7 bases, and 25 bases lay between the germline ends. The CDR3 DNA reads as TGCGCCAGCAGCCCCTGGATCGGGTTCGGGGGGGAAGGTGAAAAACTGTTTTTT. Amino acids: CASSPWIGFGGEGEKLFF.